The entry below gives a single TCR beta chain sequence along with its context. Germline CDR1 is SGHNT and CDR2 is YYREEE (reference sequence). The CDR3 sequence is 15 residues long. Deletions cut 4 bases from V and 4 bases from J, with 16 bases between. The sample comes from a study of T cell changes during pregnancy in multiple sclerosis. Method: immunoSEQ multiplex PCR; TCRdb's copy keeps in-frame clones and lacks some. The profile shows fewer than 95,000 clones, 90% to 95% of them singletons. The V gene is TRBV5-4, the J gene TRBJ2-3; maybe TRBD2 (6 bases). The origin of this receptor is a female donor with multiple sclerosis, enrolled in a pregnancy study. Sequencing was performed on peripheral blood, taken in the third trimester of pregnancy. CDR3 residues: CASSPRGGSADTQYF. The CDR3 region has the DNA TGTGCCAGCAGCCCCCGTGGGGGGAGCGCAGATACGCAGTATTTT.